These 2 T cell receptor beta chains came from one sample sequenced in a study of OX40 agonist ivuxolimab in advanced cancers. Method: immunoSEQ multiplex PCR; TCRdb's copy keeps in-frame clones and lacks some. The sample includes fewer than 200,000 clones, around 94% seen only once; the top ten take about 0.31%. The sample here was CD4+ or CD8+ T cells sorted from blood, taken in a trial of the OX40 agonist ivuxolimab. These receptors were taken from an adult with an advanced solid tumor such as melanoma, head and neck, liver or kidney cancer.

The V call is TRBV5-4, the J call TRBJ1-3; 9 bases align to TRBD1. Germline loops: CDR1 SGHNT, CDR2 YYREEE (reference sequence). This CDR3 comprises 15 residues. Trimming cost V 0 bases and J 4 bases; bases outside gene matches: 2. The CDR3 DNA follows: TGTGCCAGCAGCTTGGGGGGGACAGGGGGAAACACCATATATTTT. Its translation: CASSLGGTGGNTIYF.

This sequence joins TRBV28 and TRBJ2-3, with D uncertain. The CDR3 contains 12 residues. The germline CDR1 and CDR2 sequences are MDHEN and SYDVKM. Trimming took 2 bases from V and 4 from J, leaving 4 bases between them. The CDR3 loop reads CASSLQADTQYF. The CDR3 coding sequence is TGTGCCAGCAGTTTACAGGCAGATACGCAGTATTTT. Supplemented by reference TRBV28 and TRBJ2-3, the full variable domain reads DVKVTQSSRYLVKRTGEKVFLECVQDMDHENMFWYRQDPGLGLRLIYFSYDVKMKEKGDIPEGYSVSREKKERFSLILESASTNQTSMYLCASSLQADTQYFGPGTRLTVL.